One sample yielded the 31 T cell receptor beta chains listed below, sequenced in a study of cytomegalovirus exposure and HLA in healthy donors. PCR involved 60 Vbeta and 13 Jbeta primers. TCRdb's table, derived via immunoSEQ multiplex PCR, lists solely in-frame clones and lacks some. The data contain tens of thousands of clones, 81% of them seen just once; the ten biggest clones take up around 1.2%. The sample was PBMCs. These receptors were taken from a girl aged 2 to 10 in good health and CMV-seropositive.

The chain employs TRBV19 and TRBJ1-1; D call uncertain. V was cut by 2 bases and J by 0 bases, with 10 bases left in between. This CDR3 spans 15 amino acids. CDR1 and CDR2 from the germline V gene are LNHDA and SQIVND (reference sequence). The CDR3 is CASSITQLLNTEAFF. The CDR3 bases are TGTGCCAGTAGTATAACACAGCTCTTGAACACTGAAGCTTTCTTT.

The chain carries TRBV6-6 and TRBJ2-7, with TRBD2 matching 8 bases. CDR3 length equals 15 residues. Trimming removed 6 bases from V and 2 bases from J; junction bases left unmatched: 9. Germline loops: CDR1 MNHNY, CDR2 SVGAGI (reference sequence). Written as DNA, the CDR3 is TGTGCCAGCAGGGCTAGCGGGTCCCCCACCTACGAGCAGTACTTC. Its translation is CASRASGSPTYEQYF.

The CDR3 loop is CAWQDRGNEKLFF. The CDR3 DNA is TGTGCCTGGCAGGACAGGGGGAATGAAAAACTGTTTTTT. The chain is built from TRBV30 and TRBJ1-4, with 10 bases aligning to TRBD1. There are 13 residues in the CDR3. Looked up from germline, CDR1 is GTSNPN and CDR2 is SVGIG (reference sequence). The V segment lost 5 bases and the J segment 5 bases; nucleotides outside the gene matches: 2.

This clone was observed a handful of times. The CDR3 DNA is TGTGCCAGCTCACCAGAGATATTCCTTTTAGATACGCAGTATTTT. Translating it yields CASSPEIFLLDTQYF. The chain employs TRBV18 and TRBJ2-3, with no clear D. CDR1 is KGHSH, CDR2 LQKENI, per germline. The CDR3 has 15 residues. V dropped 2 bases and J dropped 5 bases, with 14 bases sitting between them. The whole variable domain, filled in from reference TRBV18 and TRBJ2-3, reads NAGVMQNPRHLVRRRGQEARLRCSPMKGHSHVYWYRQLPEEGLKFMVYLQKENIIDESGMPKERFSAEFPKEGPSILRIQQVVRGDSAAYFCASSPEIFLLDTQYFGPGTRLTVL.

The gene calls are TRBV4-1 and TRBJ2-7; D gene uncertain. The CDR3 is 14 amino acids. Trimming cost V 0 bases and J 3 bases, with 9 bases left between them. Germline loops: CDR1 MGHRA, CDR2 YSYEKL. The CDR3 DNA follows: TGCGCCAGCAGCCAAGATGCTAGGAGCTACGAGCAGTACTTC. Its protein is CASSQDARSYEQYF.

The chain recombines TRBV28 with TRBJ1-5; no firm D call. The CDR3 is 14 amino acids. V shed 3 bases and J shed 9 bases, with 15 bases lying between them. Germline CDR1 MDHEN, CDR2 SYDVKM. The DNA for the CDR3 is TGTGCCAGCAGTTTTGAGGGCCTGGGTGTGCCCCAGCATTTT. Residues: CASSFEGLGVPQHF.

J is TRBJ1-5 and V is TRBV4-2, with 7 nucleotides matching TRBD1. Germline V CDR1 and CDR2: LGHNA, YNFKEQ. Unmatched junction bases numbered 3, after V lost 3 bases and J lost 4 bases. The CDR3 spans 14 residues. The CDR3 region is CASSQGTENQPQHF. The CDR3 bases are TGTGCCAGCAGCCAGGGGACAGAGAATCAGCCCCAGCATTTT.

CDR3 bases: TGTGCCAGCAGTTTAACCCCCGGGACTAGCGGGAGGGTGACCTACGAGCAGTACTTC. This encodes CASSLTPGTSGRVTYEQYF. This rearrangement joins TRBV28 to TRBJ2-7; 16 nucleotides agree with TRBD2. Trimming at V came to 2 bases and at J to 2 bases, leaving 9 bases not matched to a gene. Germline loops: CDR1 MDHEN, CDR2 SYDVKM. The CDR3 extends over 19 amino acids.

This chain connects TRBV6-1 to TRBJ2-5; 7 nucleotides align to TRBD2. The ends lost 8 bases at V and 0 bases at J; junction bases unmatched: 6. Germline loops: CDR1 MNHNS, CDR2 SASEGT. The CDR3 sequence is 14 residues long. This CDR3 is CASARLAHQETQYF. The CDR3 coding sequence is TGTGCCAGCGCAAGACTAGCCCACCAAGAGACCCAGTACTTC.

This sequence joins TRBV18 and TRBJ1-4; TRBD1 aligns across 8 bases. The V and J ends lost 3 bases and 0 bases, in that order; junction bases with no gene match: 0. CDR3 size: 15 residues. Germline lookup yields CDR1 KGHSH and CDR2 LQKENI. Here the CDR3 reads CASSPDRATNEKLFF. The CDR3 nucleotides are TGTGCCAGCTCACCGGACAGGGCAACTAATGAAAAACTGTTTTTT.

This chain uses TRBV29-1 with TRBJ1-5, with D hard to call. The CDR3 contains 12 residues. Trimming stripped 4 bases from V and 6 bases from J, with 10 bases between. Germline V lookup: CDR1 SQVTM, CDR2 ANQGSEA. CDR3 in amino acids: CSVGEISQPQHF. The DNA of the CDR3 is TGCAGCGTTGGAGAGATCAGTCAGCCCCAGCATTTT.

The chain joins TRBV5-4 to TRBJ2-3; 10 bases line up with TRBD2. The CDR3 has 15 amino acids. Germline CDR1 SGHNT, CDR2 YYREEE (reference sequence). V trimming: 1 base; J trimming: 2 bases; junction bases outside the gene matches: 1. The CDR3 loop reads CASSLTSGTTDTQYF. CDR3 bases: TGTGCCAGCAGCTTGACTAGCGGGACCACAGATACGCAGTATTTT.

The chain recombines TRBV13 with TRBJ2-7, with D hard to call. Trimming shortened V by 0 bases and J by 0 bases, and 9 bases separated the two germline ends. The CDR3 is 15 residues long. CDR1 and CDR2 (germline): PRHDT, FYEKMQ (reference sequence). The CDR3 region is CASSLGASSSYEQYF. The CDR3, as DNA: TGTGCCAGCAGCTTAGGGGCCTCCAGCTCCTACGAGCAGTACTTC.

This clone has a handful of counts. In DNA, the CDR3 is TGTGCCAGTAGTATGGACAGATCGAACACTGAAGCTTTCTTT. It yields the protein CASSMDRSNTEAFF. The chain recombines TRBV19 with TRBJ1-1; D possibly corresponds to TRBD1 (6 bases). Germline V gene sequence: CDR1 LNHDA, CDR2 SQIVND (reference sequence). V was trimmed by 3 bases and J by 1 base, leaving 9 bases between them. There are 14 residues in the CDR3.

The chain links TRBV9 to TRBJ2-1, with 10 bases identical to TRBD1. Unmatched junction bases numbered 7, after V lost 0 bases and J lost 10 bases. This CDR3 contains 15 residues. Germline V CDR1 and CDR2: SGDLS, YYNGEE. This CDR3 is CASSVADRGLWEQFF. The DNA for the CDR3 is TGTGCCAGCAGCGTAGCTGACAGGGGGCTATGGGAGCAGTTCTTC.

The chain carries TRBV6-6 and TRBJ2-1; perhaps TRBD1 as D (7 bases). The CDR3 sequence is 16 residues long. The V end lost 5 bases, the J end lost 0 bases, and 14 bases lay between the germline ends. Germline V CDR1 and CDR2: MNHNY, SVGAGI (reference sequence). The CDR3, as DNA: TGTGCCAGCAGTCCCAGGGGGGAGCACTCCTACAATGAGCAGTTCTTC. Translating it yields CASSPRGEHSYNEQFF.

The chain links TRBV7-2 to TRBJ1-3, with 8 bases matching TRBD1. Germline V gives CDR1 SGHTA, CDR2 FQGNSA. The junction had 7 bases not matched to a gene; V was cut back by 1 base and J by 8 bases. The CDR3 covers 15 residues. CDR3 nucleotide sequence: TGTGCCAGCAGCTTAGTAATCCAGGGGGCGGACACCATATATTTT. Translated, it gives CASSLVIQGADTIYF.

This clone was recorded a few times. The V call is TRBV5-5, the J call TRBJ2-1; no clear D. V lost 1 base and J 3 bases, leaving 11 bases between the germline ends. Per germline, CDR1 SGHKS and CDR2 YYEKEE (reference sequence). This CDR3 has 15 amino acids. The CDR3 here is CASSLSPNSYNEQFF. The CDR3 bases are TGTGCCAGCAGCTTGAGTCCCAACAGCTACAATGAGCAGTTCTTC.

The chain joins TRBV5-1 to TRBJ2-1; 9 nucleotides line up with TRBD2. V lost 6 bases, J lost 2 bases, and 6 bases stayed unmatched. Germline V gene data show CDR1 as SGHRS and CDR2 as YFSETQ. This CDR3 has 15 amino acids. Written as DNA, the CDR3 is TGCGCCAGCATCCCTAGCGGGAATACCTACAATGAGCAGTTCTTC. Translated, it gives CASIPSGNTYNEQFF. Together with reference TRBV5-1 and TRBJ2-1, the CDR3 gives the full variable domain: KAGVTQTPRYLIKTRGQQVTLSCSPISGHRSVSWYQQTPGQGLQFLFEYFSETQRNKGNFPGRFSGRQFSNSRSEMNVSTLELGDSALYLCASIPSGNTYNEQFFGPGTRLTVL.

The J gene is TRBJ1-2, the V gene TRBV7-2, with TRBD1 matching 7 bases. This CDR3 has 15 residues. Germline V gene lookup returns CDR1 SGHTA and CDR2 FQGNSA. J was trimmed by 4 bases and V by 3 bases; bases with no gene match: 8. CDR3 bases: TGTGCCAGCAGCTTCGCCGGGACAGCCGTCTATGGCTACACCTTC. This encodes CASSFAGTAVYGYTF.

For the CDR3, the DNA is TGTGCCAGCAGCCCACAGGTTTCAGGCTCTGGAAACACCATATATTTT. Translation: CASSPQVSGSGNTIYF. V usage is TRBV7-9 and J usage is TRBJ1-3, with a tentative D call TRBD1 (5 bases). Germline V gene lookup returns CDR1 SEHNR and CDR2 FQNEAQ (reference sequence). The CDR3 runs 16 residues. Between the trimmed V and J ends, which lost 5 bases and 0 bases, there was a span of 14 bases.

The rearrangement joins TRBV30 to TRBJ2-2, with 7 bases matching TRBD1. J lost 1 base, V lost 1 base, and 0 bases had no gene match. This CDR3 is 14 amino acids long. From germline, CDR1 is GTSNPN and CDR2 SVGIG (reference sequence). In DNA form, the CDR3 reads TGTGCCTGGAGTGGGACAGGGAACACCGGGGAGCTGTTTTTT. Protein product: CAWSGTGNTGELFF. The complete variable domain, with remaining parts taken from reference TRBV30 and TRBJ2-2, reads SQTIHQWPATLVQPVGSPLSLECTVEGTSNPNLYWYRQAAGRGLQLLFYSVGIGQISSEVPQNLSASRPQDRQFILSSKKLLLSDSGFYLCAWSGTGNTGELFFGEGSRLTVL.

V usage is TRBV30 and J usage is TRBJ2-7, with a weak D call TRBD1 (6 bases). This CDR3 is built from 15 residues. V lost 2 bases to trimming and J lost 4 bases, with 18 bases between them. CDR1 and CDR2 (germline): GTSNPN, SVGIG (reference sequence). CDR3 sequence: CAWSKLTGSNYEQYF. Here the CDR3 DNA reads TGTGCCTGGAGTAAATTGACAGGATCCAATTACGAGCAGTACTTC.

In this sample, this clone turned up a few times. The genes are TRBV5-1 and TRBJ1-1; 8 bases line up with TRBD1. Germline assignment: CDR1 SGHRS and CDR2 YFSETQ. This CDR3 has 15 amino acids. The V gene end was trimmed by 0 bases and the J gene end by 4 bases; junction bases not matched to a gene: 5. The CDR3, as DNA: TGCGCCAGCAGCTTGGGACAGGGGCGGGCCACTGAAGCTTTCTTT. Its protein product is CASSLGQGRATEAFF.

The V call is TRBV15, the J call TRBJ1-1; D not resolved. V was shortened by 5 bases and J by 0 bases, with 16 bases between the two germline ends. From germline, CDR1 is LNHNV and CDR2 YYDKDF (reference sequence). The CDR3 consists of 16 residues. CDR3 amino acids: CATSASLGGLNTEAFF. The CDR3 DNA sequence: TGTGCCACCAGCGCTAGTCTAGGCGGGCTGAACACTGAAGCTTTCTTT. Full variable domain (outside the CDR3, taken from reference TRBV15 and TRBJ1-1): DAMVIQNPRYQVTQFGKPVTLSCSQTLNHNVMYWYQQKSSQAPKLLFHYYDKDFNNEADTPDNFQSRRPNTSFCFLDIRSPGLGDTAMYLCATSASLGGLNTEAFFGQGTRLTVV.

This clone was found once. The chain is built from TRBV6-1 and TRBJ2-3; D is perhaps TRBD1 (6 bases). CDR3 size: 15 residues. The germline gives CDR1 MNHNS, CDR2 SASEGT. The V end was cut by 6 bases, the J end by 2 bases, with 15 bases between. CDR3 protein: CASRDLTGATDTQYF. The CDR3 region has the DNA TGTGCCAGCAGGGACCTGACAGGAGCCACAGATACGCAGTATTTT.

CDR3 sequence reads: CASSQDLYWAGGEETQYF. For the CDR3, the DNA is TGTGCCAGCAGCCAAGATCTATATTGGGCGGGAGGAGAAGAGACCCAGTACTTC. The gene calls are TRBV4-2 and TRBJ2-5, with 8 bases fitting TRBD2. The CDR3 length is 18 residues. With 0 bases clipped from V and 3 bases from J, the junction kept 12 bases outside the gene matches. Germline lookup yields CDR1 LGHNA and CDR2 YNFKEQ.

The chain joins TRBV28 to TRBJ2-7; possible D gene TRBD2, 5 bases. This CDR3 is 13 amino acids long. Trimming shortened V by 8 bases and J by 2 bases, and 13 bases separated the two germline ends. Germline V gives CDR1 MDHEN, CDR2 SYDVKM. For the CDR3, the DNA is TGTGCCAGCGGAGATTTCGGGACCTACGAGCAGTACTTC. Translating it yields CASGDFGTYEQYF.

This sequence joins TRBV30 and TRBJ2-7; D gene unclear. Per germline, CDR1 GTSNPN and CDR2 SVGIG (reference sequence). V lost 5 bases, J lost 3 bases, and 11 bases lay in between. The CDR3 has 12 residues. The CDR3 nucleotides read TGTGCCTGGGCCCGCGGAGACTACGAGCAGTACTTC. Residues: CAWARGDYEQYF.

V usage is TRBV7-9 and J usage is TRBJ2-1; D may be TRBD2 (6 bases). The germline CDR1 and CDR2 sequences are SEHNR and FQNEAQ (reference sequence). V lost 4 bases and J lost 10, with 23 bases in between. The CDR3 is made up of 16 amino acids. This CDR3 reads CASSSPREGEKSEQFF. DNA for the CDR3: TGTGCCAGCAGCTCCCCGCGGGAAGGGGAAAAGAGCGAGCAGTTCTTC.

The chain couples TRBV15 to TRBJ1-5; D is unclear. The CDR3 runs to 12 residues. Per the germline V gene, CDR1 is LNHNV and CDR2 is YYDKDF (reference sequence). V was pared by 1 base and J by 10 bases, with 8 bases between. CDR3 region: CATSRGPKPQHF. CDR3 in DNA: TGTGCCACCAGCAGAGGTCCTAAACCCCAGCATTTT.